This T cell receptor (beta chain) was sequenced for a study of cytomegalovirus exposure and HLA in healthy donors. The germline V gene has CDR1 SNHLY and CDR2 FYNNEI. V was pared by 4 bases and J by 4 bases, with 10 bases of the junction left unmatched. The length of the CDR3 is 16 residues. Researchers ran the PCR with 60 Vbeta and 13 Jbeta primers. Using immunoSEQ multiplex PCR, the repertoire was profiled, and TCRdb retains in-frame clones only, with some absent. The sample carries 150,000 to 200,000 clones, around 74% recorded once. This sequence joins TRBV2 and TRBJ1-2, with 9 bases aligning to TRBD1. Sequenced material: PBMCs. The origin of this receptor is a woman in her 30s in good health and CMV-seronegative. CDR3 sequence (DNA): TGTGCCAGCAGTGCGACAGGGGGGACTTTTCTCTATGGCTACACCTTC. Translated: CASSATGGTFLYGYTF.